Described below is a single T cell receptor (beta chain) sequence and its context. Its antigen is as yet unknown. The data originate from a study of T cell responses to AZD1222 COVID-19 vaccine. The study's findings and limits: Only a handful of individuals given AZD1222 were seropositive at baseline.

The germline V gene has CDR1 SGHKS and CDR2 YYEKEE (reference sequence). CDR3 length: 15 amino acids. Unmatched junction bases numbered 8, after V lost 4 bases and J lost 9 bases. Some clones are missing from TCRdb's copy, which holds only in-frame ones; the method was immunoSEQ multiplex PCR. The sample has approximately 130,000 clones; approximately 85% are singletons. This clonotype was obtained from an adult who received the MenACWY meningococcal vaccine as a control. This specimen was peripheral blood, taken 28 days after the second dose of the MenACWY control vaccine. The chain combines TRBV5-5 with TRBJ2-1; 12 bases are shared with TRBD2. The CDR3 protein is CASSASGRAAGEQFF. The CDR3 bases are TGTGCCAGCAGCGCTAGCGGGAGGGCGGCGGGTGAGCAGTTCTTC.